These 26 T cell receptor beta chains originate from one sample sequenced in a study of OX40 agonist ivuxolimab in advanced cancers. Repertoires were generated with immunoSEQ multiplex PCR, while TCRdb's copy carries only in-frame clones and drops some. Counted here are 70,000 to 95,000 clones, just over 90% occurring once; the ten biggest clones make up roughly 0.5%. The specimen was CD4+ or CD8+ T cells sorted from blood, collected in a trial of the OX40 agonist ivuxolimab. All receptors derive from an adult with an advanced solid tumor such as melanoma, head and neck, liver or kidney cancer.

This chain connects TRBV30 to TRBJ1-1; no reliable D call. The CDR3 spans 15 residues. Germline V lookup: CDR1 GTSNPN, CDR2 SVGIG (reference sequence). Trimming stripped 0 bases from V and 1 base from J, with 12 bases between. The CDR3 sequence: CAWSVVVAPNTEAFF. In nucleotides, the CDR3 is TGTGCCTGGAGTGTAGTTGTTGCACCGAACACTGAAGCTTTCTTT.

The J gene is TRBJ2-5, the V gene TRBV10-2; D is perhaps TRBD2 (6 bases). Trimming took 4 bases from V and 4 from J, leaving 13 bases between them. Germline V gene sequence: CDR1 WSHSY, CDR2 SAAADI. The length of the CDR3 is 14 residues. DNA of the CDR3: TGCGCCAGCAGTGGGGACTTAGCCTCAGAGACCCAGTACTTC. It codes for CASSGDLASETQYF.

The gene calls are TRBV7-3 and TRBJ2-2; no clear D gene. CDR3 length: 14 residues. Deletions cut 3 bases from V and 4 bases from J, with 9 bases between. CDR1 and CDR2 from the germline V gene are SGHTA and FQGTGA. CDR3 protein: CASSLSRITGELFF. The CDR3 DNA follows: TGTGCCAGCAGCTTGTCCAGAATCACCGGGGAGCTGTTTTTT.

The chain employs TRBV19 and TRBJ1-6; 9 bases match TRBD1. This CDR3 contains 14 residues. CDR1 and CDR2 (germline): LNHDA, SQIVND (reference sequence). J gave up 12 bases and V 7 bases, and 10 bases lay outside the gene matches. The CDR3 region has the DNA TGTGCCAGTATCGATACTTCGGGACAGGGACCCCTCCACTTT. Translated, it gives CASIDTSGQGPLHF.

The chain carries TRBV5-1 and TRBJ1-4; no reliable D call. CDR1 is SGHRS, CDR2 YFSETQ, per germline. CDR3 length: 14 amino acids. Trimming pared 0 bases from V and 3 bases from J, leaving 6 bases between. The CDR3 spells CASSLGSPNEKLFF. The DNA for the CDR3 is TGCGCCAGCAGCTTGGGCAGTCCTAATGAAAAACTGTTTTTT.

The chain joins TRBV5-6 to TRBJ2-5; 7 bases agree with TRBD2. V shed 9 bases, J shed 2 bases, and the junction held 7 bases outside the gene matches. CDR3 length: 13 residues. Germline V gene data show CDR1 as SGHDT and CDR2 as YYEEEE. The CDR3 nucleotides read TGTGCCATGCCGAGCGGGGAACAAGAGACCCAGTACTTC. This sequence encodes CAMPSGEQETQYF.

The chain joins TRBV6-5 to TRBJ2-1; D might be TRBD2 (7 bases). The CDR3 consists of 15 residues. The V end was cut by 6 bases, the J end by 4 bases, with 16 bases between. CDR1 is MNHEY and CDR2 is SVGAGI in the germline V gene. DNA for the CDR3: TGTGCCAGCAGGGCTCCGGGGGGCGTATACAATGAGCAGTTCTTC. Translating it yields CASRAPGGVYNEQFF.

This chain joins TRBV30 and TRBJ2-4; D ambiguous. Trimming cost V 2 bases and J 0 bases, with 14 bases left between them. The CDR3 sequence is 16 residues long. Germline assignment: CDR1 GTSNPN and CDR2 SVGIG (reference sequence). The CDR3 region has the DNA TGTGCCTGGAGTACCACGGGTTTCCTAGCCAAAAACATTCAGTACTTC. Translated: CAWSTTGFLAKNIQYF.

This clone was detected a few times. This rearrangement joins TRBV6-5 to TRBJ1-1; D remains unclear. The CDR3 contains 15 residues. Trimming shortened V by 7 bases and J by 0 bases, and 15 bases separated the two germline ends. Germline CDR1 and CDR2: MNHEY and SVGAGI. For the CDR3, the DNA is TGTGCCAGCACCGACTCGGCGGCAATGAACACTGAAGCTTTCTTT. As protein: CASTDSAAMNTEAFF.

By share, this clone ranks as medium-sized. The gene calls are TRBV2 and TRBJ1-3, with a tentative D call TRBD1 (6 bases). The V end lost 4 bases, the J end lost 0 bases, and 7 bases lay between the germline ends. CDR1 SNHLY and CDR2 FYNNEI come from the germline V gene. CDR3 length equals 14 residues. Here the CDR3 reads CASSADSSGNTIYF. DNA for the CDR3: TGTGCCAGCAGTGCGGACAGCTCTGGAAACACCATATATTTT.

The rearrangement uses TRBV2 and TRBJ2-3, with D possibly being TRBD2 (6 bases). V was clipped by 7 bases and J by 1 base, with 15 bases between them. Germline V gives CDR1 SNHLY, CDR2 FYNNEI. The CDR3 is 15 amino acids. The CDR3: CASKDSGPGTDTQYF. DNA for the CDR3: TGTGCCAGCAAAGATAGCGGTCCCGGCACAGATACGCAGTATTTT.

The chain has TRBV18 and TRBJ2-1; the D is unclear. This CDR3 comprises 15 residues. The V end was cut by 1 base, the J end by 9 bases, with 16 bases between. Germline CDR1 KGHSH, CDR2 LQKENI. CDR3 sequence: CASSPRTLGSGEQFF. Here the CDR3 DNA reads TGTGCCAGCTCACCACGTACATTAGGTTCAGGTGAGCAGTTCTTC.

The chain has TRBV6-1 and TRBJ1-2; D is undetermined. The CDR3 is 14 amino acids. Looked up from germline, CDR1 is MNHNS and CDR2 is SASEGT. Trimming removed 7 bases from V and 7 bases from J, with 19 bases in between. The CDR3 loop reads CASNGALGSGGYTF. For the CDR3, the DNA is TGTGCCAGCAACGGAGCCTTGGGTAGTGGTGGCTACACCTTC.

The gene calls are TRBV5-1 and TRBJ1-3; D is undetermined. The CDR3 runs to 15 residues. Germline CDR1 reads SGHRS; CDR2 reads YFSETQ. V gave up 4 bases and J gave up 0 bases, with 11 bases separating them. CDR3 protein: CASSVGRSSGNTIYF. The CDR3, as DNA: TGCGCCAGCAGCGTAGGACGCAGCTCTGGAAACACCATATATTTT.

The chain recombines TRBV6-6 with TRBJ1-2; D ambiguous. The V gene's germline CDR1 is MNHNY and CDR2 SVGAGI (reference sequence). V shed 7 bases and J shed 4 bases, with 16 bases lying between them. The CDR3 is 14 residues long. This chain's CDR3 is CASTKPVRSYGYTF. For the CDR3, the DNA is TGTGCCAGCACCAAGCCGGTCAGGAGCTATGGCTACACCTTC.

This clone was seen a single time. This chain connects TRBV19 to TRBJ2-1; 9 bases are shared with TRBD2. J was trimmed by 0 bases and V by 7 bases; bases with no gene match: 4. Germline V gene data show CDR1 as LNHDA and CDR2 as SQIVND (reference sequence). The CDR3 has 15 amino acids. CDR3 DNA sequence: TGTGCCAGTACCCATAGCGGGAGCTCCTACAATGAGCAGTTCTTC. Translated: CASTHSGSSYNEQFF.

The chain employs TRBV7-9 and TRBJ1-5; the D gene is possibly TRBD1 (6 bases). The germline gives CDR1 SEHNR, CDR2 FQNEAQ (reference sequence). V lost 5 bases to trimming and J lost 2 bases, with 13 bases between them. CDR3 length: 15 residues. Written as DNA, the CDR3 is TGTGCCAGCAGCCCCCTCGGGGGCGGCAATCAGCCCCAGCATTTT. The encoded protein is CASSPLGGGNQPQHF.

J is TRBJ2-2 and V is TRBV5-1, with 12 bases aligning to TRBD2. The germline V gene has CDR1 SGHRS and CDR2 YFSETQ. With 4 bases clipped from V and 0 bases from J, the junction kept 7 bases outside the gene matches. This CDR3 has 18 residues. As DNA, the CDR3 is TGCGCCAGCAGCCTTAGACTAGCGGGGGCAGCGAACACCGGGGAGCTGTTTTTT. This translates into CASSLRLAGAANTGELFF.

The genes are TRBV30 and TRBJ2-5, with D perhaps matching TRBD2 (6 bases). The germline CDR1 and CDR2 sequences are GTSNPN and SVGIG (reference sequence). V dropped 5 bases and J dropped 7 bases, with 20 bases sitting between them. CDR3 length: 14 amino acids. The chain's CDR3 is CAWGAGTRSGTQYF. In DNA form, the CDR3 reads TGTGCCTGGGGCGCCGGGACTCGTAGCGGGACCCAGTACTTC.

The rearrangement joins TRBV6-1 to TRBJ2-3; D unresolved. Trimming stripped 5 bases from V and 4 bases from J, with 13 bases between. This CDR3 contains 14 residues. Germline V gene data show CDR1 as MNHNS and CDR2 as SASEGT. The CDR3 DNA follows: TGTGCCAGCAGTTTACGACGGTGGGCAGATACGCAGTATTTT. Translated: CASSLRRWADTQYF.

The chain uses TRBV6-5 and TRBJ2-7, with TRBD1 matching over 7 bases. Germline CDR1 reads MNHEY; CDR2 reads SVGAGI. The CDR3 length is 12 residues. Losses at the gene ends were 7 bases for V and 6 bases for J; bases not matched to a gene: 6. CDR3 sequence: CASNENRGEQYF. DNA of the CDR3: TGTGCCAGCAACGAAAACAGGGGCGAGCAGTACTTC.

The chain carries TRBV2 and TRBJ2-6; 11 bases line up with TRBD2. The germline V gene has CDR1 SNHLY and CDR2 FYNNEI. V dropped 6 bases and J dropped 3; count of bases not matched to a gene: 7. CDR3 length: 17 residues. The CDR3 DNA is TGTGCCAGCAGCGTACTTAGCGGGAGGGGTGGGGCCAACGTCCTGACTTTC. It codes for CASSVLSGRGGANVLTF.

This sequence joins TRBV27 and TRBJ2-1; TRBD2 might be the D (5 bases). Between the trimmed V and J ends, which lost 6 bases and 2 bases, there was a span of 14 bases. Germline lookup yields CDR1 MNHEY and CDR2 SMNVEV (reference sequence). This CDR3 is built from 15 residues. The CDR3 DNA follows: TGTGCCAGCAGCCGAGGGCAGCCTCCCTACAATGAGCAGTTCTTC. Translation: CASSRGQPPYNEQFF.

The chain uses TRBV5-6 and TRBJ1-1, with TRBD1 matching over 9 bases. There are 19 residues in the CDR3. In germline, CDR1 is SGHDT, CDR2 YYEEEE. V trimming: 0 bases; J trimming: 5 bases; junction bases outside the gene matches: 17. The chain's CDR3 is CASSLDNWPGTGQGTEAFF. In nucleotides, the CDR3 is TGTGCCAGCAGCTTGGATAACTGGCCCGGGACAGGGCAAGGAACTGAAGCTTTCTTT.

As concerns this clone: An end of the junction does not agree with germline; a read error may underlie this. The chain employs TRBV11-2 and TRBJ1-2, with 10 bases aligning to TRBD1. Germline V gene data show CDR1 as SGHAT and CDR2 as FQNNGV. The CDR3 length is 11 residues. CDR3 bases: TGTGCCAGCAACGAGGGGGGGACAGGGGCCTTC. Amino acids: CASNEGGTGAF.

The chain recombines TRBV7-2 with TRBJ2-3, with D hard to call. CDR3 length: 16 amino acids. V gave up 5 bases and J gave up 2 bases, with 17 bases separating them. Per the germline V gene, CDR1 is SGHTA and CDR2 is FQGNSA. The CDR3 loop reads CASSTNPTLNTDTQYF. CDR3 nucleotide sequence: TGTGCCAGCAGCACAAACCCGACCCTTAACACAGATACGCAGTATTTT.